This T cell receptor beta chain was documented in a study of cytomegalovirus exposure and HLA in healthy donors. Vbeta (60) and Jbeta (13) primers were used in the PCR. Only in-frame clones appear in the TCRdb table, and some are missing; sequencing was by immunoSEQ multiplex PCR. This sample has around 130,000 clones, with just under 80% found just once. As to this clone: Other DNA sequences in this sample translate to the same CDR3.

J lost 8 bases, V lost 9 bases, and 14 bases had no gene match. The CDR3 contains 15 residues. CDR1 MNHNY and CDR2 SVGAGI come from the germline V gene (reference sequence). The sample comprised PBMCs. The rearrangement joins TRBV6-6 to TRBJ1-4; 8 bases fit TRBD1. The receptor's source is a middle-aged woman in good health and CMV-seronegative. CDR3: CASTSLQGVREKLFF. The CDR3 nucleotides are TGTGCCAGTACCTCATTACAGGGGGTCCGGGAAAAACTGTTTTTT.